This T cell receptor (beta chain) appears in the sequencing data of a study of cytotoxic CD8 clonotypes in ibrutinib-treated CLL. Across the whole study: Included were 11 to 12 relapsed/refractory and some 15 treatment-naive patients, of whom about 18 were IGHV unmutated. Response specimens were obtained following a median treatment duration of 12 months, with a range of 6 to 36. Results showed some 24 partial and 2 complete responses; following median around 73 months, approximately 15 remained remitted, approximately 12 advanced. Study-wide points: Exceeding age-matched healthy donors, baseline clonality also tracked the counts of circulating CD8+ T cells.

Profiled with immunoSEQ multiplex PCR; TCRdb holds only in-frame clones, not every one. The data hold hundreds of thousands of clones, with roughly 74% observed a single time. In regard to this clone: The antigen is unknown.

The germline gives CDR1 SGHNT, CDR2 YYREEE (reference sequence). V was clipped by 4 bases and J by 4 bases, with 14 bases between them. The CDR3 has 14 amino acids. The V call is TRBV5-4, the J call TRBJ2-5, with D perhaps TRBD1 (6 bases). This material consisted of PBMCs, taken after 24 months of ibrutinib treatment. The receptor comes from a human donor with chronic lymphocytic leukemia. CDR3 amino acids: CASSPDGGGETQYF. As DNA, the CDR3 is TGTGCCAGCAGCCCCGATGGGGGCGGAGAGACCCAGTACTTC.